Presented here are 17 T cell receptor beta chains from one specimen sequenced in a study of cytomegalovirus exposure and HLA in healthy donors. The PCR had 60 Vbeta and 13 Jbeta primers. Sequenced by immunoSEQ multiplex PCR; TCRdb stores in-frame clones only, minus some. Among about 72,000 clones listed, 82% were seen once. Sequenced material: PBMCs. Every receptor here comes from a man between 18 and 35 years old in good health and CMV-seronegative.

This chain uses TRBV6-4 with TRBJ1-2; D possibly corresponds to TRBD1 (6 bases). Trimming removed 3 bases at V and 2 bases at J, with 7 bases between. The CDR3 covers 13 residues. Germline lookup yields CDR1 MRHNA and CDR2 SNTAGT. The CDR3 protein is CASSETGNYGYTF. In DNA form, the CDR3 reads TGTGCCAGCAGTGAAACAGGGAACTATGGCTACACCTTC.

The chain employs TRBV29-1 and TRBJ2-7, with 7 bases that match TRBD1. Germline CDR1 SQVTM, CDR2 ANQGSEA. The trim removed 6 bases at V and 0 bases at J, leaving 5 bases unmatched. The CDR3 consists of 13 residues. The CDR3 is CSVGTASSYEQYF. The CDR3 coding sequence is TGCAGCGTGGGGACAGCGAGCTCCTACGAGCAGTACTTC.

The CDR3, as DNA: TGTGCCAGCAGGTTCCGGGGAATTAGCTACGAGCAGTACTTC. It translates to CASRFRGISYEQYF. This chain joins TRBV28 and TRBJ2-7, with TRBD2 as a possible D gene (5 bases). From germline, CDR1 is MDHEN and CDR2 SYDVKM. The length of the CDR3 is 14 residues. Trimming stripped 6 bases from V and 3 bases from J, with 15 bases between.

This chain connects TRBV5-1 to TRBJ2-3, with a tentative D call TRBD1 (5 bases). The CDR3 sequence is 15 residues long. V was pared by 0 bases and J by 3 bases, with 11 bases between. The germline V gene encodes CDR1 SGHRS and CDR2 YFSETQ. In nucleotides, the CDR3 is TGCGCCAGCAGCTTGGGTCTTCAGGGAACAGATACGCAGTATTTT. Its protein is CASSLGLQGTDTQYF.

V gene TRBV4-2 combines with J gene TRBJ2-7, with 11 bases that match TRBD1. Trimming removed 0 bases from V and 6 bases from J; junction bases left unmatched: 10. This CDR3 comprises 17 residues. Per the germline V gene, CDR1 is LGHNA and CDR2 is YNFKEQ. The CDR3 DNA sequence: TGTGCCAGCAGCCAAGATCTAATGAGGGACAGGGGGACCGAGCAGTACTTC. Amino acids: CASSQDLMRDRGTEQYF.

This chain joins TRBV15 and TRBJ1-1, with 8 bases aligning to TRBD1. The CDR3 covers 15 residues. The V and J ends lost 0 bases and 1 base, in that order; junction bases with no gene match: 1. Germline CDR1 and CDR2: LNHNV and YYDKDF (reference sequence). The CDR3 DNA reads as TGTGCCACCAGCAGAGAACAGGGGGGGAACACTGAAGCTTTCTTT. Translation gives CATSREQGGNTEAFF.

The rearrangement joins TRBV25-1 to TRBJ1-4; D uncertain. CDR3 length: 13 amino acids. CDR1 is MGHDK and CDR2 is SYGVNS in the germline V gene. Trimming took 4 bases from V and 10 from J, leaving 13 bases between them. The CDR3 DNA sequence: TGTGCCAGCAGTGCGAGAGGGCGGGTAAAACTGTTTTTT. It specifies CASSARGRVKLFF. Looking up the rest from reference TRBV25-1 and TRBJ1-4 gives the full variable domain: EADIYQTPRYLVIGTGKKITLECSQTMGHDKMYWYQQDPGMELHLIHYSYGVNSTEKGDLSSESTVSRIRTEHFPLTLESARPSHTSQYLCASSARGRVKLFFGSGTQLSVL.

V is TRBV28 and J is TRBJ1-4, with D possibly matching TRBD1 (6 bases). Germline V gene lookup returns CDR1 MDHEN and CDR2 SYDVKM. CDR3 size: 14 residues. V was trimmed by 7 bases and J by 8 bases, leaving 17 bases between them. CDR3 nucleotides: TGTGCCAGCACCAAGGTACAGGGAAGGGAAAAACTGTTTTTT. It encodes CASTKVQGREKLFF.

The rearrangement links TRBV7-8 to TRBJ1-1; tentative D call: TRBD1 (6 bases). This CDR3 spans 15 amino acids. CDR1 and CDR2 (germline): SGHVS, FQNEAQ. V was cut by 6 bases and J by 2 bases, with 16 bases left in between. The CDR3 loop is CASSEGGAQNTEAFF. CDR3 coding DNA: TGTGCCAGCAGTGAGGGGGGGGCGCAAAACACTGAAGCTTTCTTT. Filled out from reference TRBV7-8 and TRBJ1-1, the complete variable domain reads GAGVSQSPRYKVAKRGQDVALRCDPISGHVSLFWYQQALGQGPEFLTYFQNEAQLDKSGLPSDRFFAERPEGSVSTLKIQRTQQEDSAVYLCASSEGGAQNTEAFFGQGTRLTVV.

The CDR3 loop reads CAWSRGQYSNQPQHF. In DNA, the CDR3 is TGTGCCTGGAGCCGGGGACAGTATAGCAATCAGCCCCAGCATTTT. The V call is TRBV30, the J call TRBJ1-5, with TRBD1 identical over 7 bases. The CDR3 covers 15 residues. The germline V gene has CDR1 GTSNPN and CDR2 SVGIG (reference sequence). Trimming at V came to 3 bases and at J to 0 bases, leaving 5 bases not matched to a gene.

The chain recombines TRBV18 with TRBJ2-5; a possible D gene is TRBD2 (5 bases). CDR1 KGHSH and CDR2 LQKENI come from the germline V gene. Trimming took off 4 bases at V and 4 bases at J, with 22 bases between the two ends. The CDR3 has 17 amino acids. CDR3 amino acids: CASSRFAEGGPGETQYF. The CDR3 region has the DNA TGTGCCAGCTCACGGTTCGCTGAGGGCGGCCCGGGAGAGACCCAGTACTTC. Together with reference TRBV18 and TRBJ2-5, the CDR3 gives the full variable domain: NAGVMQNPRHLVRRRGQEARLRCSPMKGHSHVYWYRQLPEEGLKFMVYLQKENIIDESGMPKERFSAEFPKEGPSILRIQQVVRGDSAAYFCASSRFAEGGPGETQYFGPGTRLLVL.

This clone has only one observation. CDR3 bases: TGTGCCAGCAGCCTAGAAGGCACGGGGGACACTGAAGCTTTCTTT. Its translation is CASSLEGTGDTEAFF. The chain recombines TRBV7-2 with TRBJ1-1; D is perhaps TRBD1 (5 bases). The CDR3 contains 15 residues. V was pared by 5 bases and J by 3 bases, with 16 bases between. Germline CDR1 reads SGHTA; CDR2 reads FQGNSA. Looking up the rest from reference TRBV7-2 and TRBJ1-1 gives the full variable domain: GAGVSQSPSNKVTEKGKDVELRCDPISGHTALYWYRQSLGQGLEFLIYFQGNSAPDKSGLPSDRFSAERTGGSVSTLTIQRTQQEDSAVYLCASSLEGTGDTEAFFGQGTRLTVV.

V is TRBV6-5 and J is TRBJ1-1; D gene ambiguous. Deletions cut 2 bases from V and 1 base from J, with 5 bases between. Germline loops: CDR1 MNHEY, CDR2 SVGAGI. There are 13 residues in the CDR3. DNA of the CDR3: TGTGCCAGCAGTTACGAGGAGAACACTGAAGCTTTCTTT. It yields the protein CASSYEENTEAFF.

The genes are TRBV25-1 and TRBJ1-6; tentative D call: TRBD1 (5 bases). Germline-derived CDR1 and CDR2 are MGHDK and SYGVNS. V dropped 4 bases and J dropped 7 bases, with 14 bases sitting between them. This CDR3 comprises 15 residues. The CDR3 DNA is TGTGCCAGCAGTGTCAGGGTCGGCCAAAATTCACCCCTCCACTTT. Amino acid sequence: CASSVRVGQNSPLHF.

The rearrangement links TRBV7-9 to TRBJ2-7; 10 nucleotides align to TRBD1. With 5 bases clipped from V and 10 bases from J, the junction kept 5 bases outside the gene matches. This CDR3 spans 12 amino acids. Looked up from germline, CDR1 is SEHNR and CDR2 is FQNEAQ (reference sequence). CDR3 region: CASSPGTGDQYF. Written as DNA, the CDR3 is TGTGCCAGCAGCCCCGGGACAGGGGATCAGTACTTC.

This clone was seen a handful of times. This chain links TRBV6-1 with TRBJ1-1, with D unresolved. Germline assignment: CDR1 MNHNS and CDR2 SASEGT. The V and J ends lost 2 bases and 10 bases respectively, with 8 bases between them. The CDR3 sequence is 11 residues long. CDR3 nucleotide sequence: TGTGCCAGCAGTGAAAACCCGGGAGCTTTCTTT. Its protein is CASSENPGAFF.

The gene calls are TRBV7-3 and TRBJ2-2; tentatively, D is TRBD2 (5 bases). Trimming left V 5 bases short and J 5 bases short, with 9 bases between. Germline V gives CDR1 SGHTA, CDR2 FQGTGA. The CDR3 runs to 13 residues. This CDR3 reads CASSPTGTGELFF. The CDR3 coding sequence is TGTGCCAGCAGCCCCACGGGGACCGGGGAGCTGTTTTTT.